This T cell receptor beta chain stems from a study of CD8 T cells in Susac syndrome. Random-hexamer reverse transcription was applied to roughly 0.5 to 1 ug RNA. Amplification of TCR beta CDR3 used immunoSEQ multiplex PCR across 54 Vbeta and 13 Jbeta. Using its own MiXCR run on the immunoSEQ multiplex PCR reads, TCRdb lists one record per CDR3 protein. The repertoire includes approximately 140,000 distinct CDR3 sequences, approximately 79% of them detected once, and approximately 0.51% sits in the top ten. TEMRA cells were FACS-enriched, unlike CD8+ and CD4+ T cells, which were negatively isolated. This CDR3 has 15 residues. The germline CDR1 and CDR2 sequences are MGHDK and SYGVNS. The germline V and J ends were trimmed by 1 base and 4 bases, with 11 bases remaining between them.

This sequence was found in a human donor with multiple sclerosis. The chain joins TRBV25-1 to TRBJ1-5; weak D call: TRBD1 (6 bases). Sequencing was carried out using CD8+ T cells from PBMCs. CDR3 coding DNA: TGTGCCAGCAGTGAATGGGGGGGGGCGAATCAGCCCCAGCATTTT. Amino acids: CASSEWGGANQPQHF. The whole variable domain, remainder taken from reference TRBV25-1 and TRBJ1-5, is EADIYQTPRYLVIGTGKKITLECSQTMGHDKMYWYQQDPGMELHLIHYSYGVNSTEKGDLSSESTVSRIRTEHFPLTLESARPSHTSQYLCASSEWGGANQPQHFGDGTRLSIL.